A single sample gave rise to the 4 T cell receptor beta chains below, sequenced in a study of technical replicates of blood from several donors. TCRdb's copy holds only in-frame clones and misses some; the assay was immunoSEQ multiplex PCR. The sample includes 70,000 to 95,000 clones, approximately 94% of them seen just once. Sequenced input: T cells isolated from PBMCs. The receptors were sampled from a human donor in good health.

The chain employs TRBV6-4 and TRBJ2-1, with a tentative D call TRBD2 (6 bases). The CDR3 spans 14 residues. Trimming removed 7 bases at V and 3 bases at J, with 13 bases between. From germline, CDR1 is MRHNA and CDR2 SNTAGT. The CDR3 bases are TGTGCCAGCAAGGTAGCGGAGATCTACAATGAGCAGTTCTTC. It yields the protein CASKVAEIYNEQFF.

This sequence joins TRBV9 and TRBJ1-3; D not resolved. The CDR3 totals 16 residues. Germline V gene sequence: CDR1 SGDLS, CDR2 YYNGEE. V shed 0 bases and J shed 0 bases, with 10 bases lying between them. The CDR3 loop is CASSVANSLSGNTIYF. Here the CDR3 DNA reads TGTGCCAGCAGCGTAGCTAACAGCCTCTCTGGAAACACCATATATTTT.

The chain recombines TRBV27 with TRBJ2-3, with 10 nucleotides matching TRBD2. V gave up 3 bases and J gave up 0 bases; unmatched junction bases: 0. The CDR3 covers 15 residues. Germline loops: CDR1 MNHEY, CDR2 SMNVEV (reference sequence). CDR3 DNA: TGTGCCAGCAGTTTGACTAGCGGGAGCACAGATACGCAGTATTTT. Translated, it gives CASSLTSGSTDTQYF.

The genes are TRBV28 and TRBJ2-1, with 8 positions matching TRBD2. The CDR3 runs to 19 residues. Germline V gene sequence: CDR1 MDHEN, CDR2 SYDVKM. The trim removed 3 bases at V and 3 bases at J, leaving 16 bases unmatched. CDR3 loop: CASSFGGRSKGTYYNEQFF. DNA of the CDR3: TGTGCCAGCAGTTTCGGCGGGAGGTCAAAGGGCACCTACTACAATGAGCAGTTCTTC.